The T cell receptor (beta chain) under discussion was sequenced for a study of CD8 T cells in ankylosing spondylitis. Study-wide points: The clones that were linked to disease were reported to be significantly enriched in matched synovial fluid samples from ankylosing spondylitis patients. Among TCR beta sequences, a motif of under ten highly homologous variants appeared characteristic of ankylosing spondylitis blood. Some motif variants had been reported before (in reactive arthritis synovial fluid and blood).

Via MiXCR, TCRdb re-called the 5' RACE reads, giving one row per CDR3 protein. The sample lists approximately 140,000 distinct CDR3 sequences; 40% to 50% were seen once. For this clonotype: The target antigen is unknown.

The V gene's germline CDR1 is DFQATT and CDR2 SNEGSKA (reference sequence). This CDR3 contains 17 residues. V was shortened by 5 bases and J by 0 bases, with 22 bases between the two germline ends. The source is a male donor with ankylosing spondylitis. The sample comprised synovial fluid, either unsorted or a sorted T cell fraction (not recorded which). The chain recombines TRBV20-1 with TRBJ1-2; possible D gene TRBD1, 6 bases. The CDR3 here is CSALGDNLDPTNYGYTF. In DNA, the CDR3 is TGCAGTGCTCTCGGGGACAACCTAGACCCCACTAACTATGGCTACACCTTC.